One and the same sample provided the 18 T cell receptor beta chains below, sequenced in a study of blood T cell repertoires in COVID-19. Using immunoSEQ multiplex PCR, the repertoire was profiled, and TCRdb retains in-frame clones only, with some absent. The sample holds about 180,000 clones, about 81% seen once. The specimen sequenced was peripheral blood. The receptors here all came from a woman aged 80 or over with COVID-19, enrolled during active disease.

The rearrangement uses TRBV19 and TRBJ2-1, with 7 positions matching TRBD1. The length of the CDR3 is 17 residues. Trimming cost V 5 bases and J 4 bases; bases outside gene matches: 14. The V gene's germline CDR1 is LNHDA and CDR2 SQIVND (reference sequence). The CDR3 spells CASSGGQAFNGYNEQFF. In DNA, the CDR3 is TGTGCCAGTAGTGGAGGACAGGCCTTCAACGGTTACAATGAGCAGTTCTTC.

This chain uses TRBV28 with TRBJ2-3, with TRBD1 matching over 9 bases. This CDR3 region has 15 residues. V shed 3 bases, J shed 6 bases, and the junction held 7 bases outside the gene matches. Germline V gene data show CDR1 as MDHEN and CDR2 as SYDVKM. The DNA of the CDR3 is TGTGCCAGCAGTTTTCAACAGGGGGCTAGGGATACGCAGTATTTT. This sequence encodes CASSFQQGARDTQYF.

The J gene is TRBJ1-1, the V gene TRBV2, with D possibly TRBD1 on 6 matching bases. The germline V gene has CDR1 SNHLY and CDR2 FYNNEI. Trimming took off 9 bases at V and 4 bases at J, with 12 bases between the two ends. CDR3 length equals 12 residues. The CDR3 DNA follows: TGTGCCAGTCGCCAGGGGCCCACTGAAGCTTTCTTT. It specifies CASRQGPTEAFF.

J is TRBJ2-6 and V is TRBV11-2, with a weak D call TRBD2 (6 bases). The CDR3 has 19 residues. Trimming removed 1 base at V and 4 bases at J, with 20 bases between. Per germline, CDR1 SGHAT and CDR2 FQNNGV. The CDR3 protein is CASSLVSYGRTSGANVLTF. The CDR3 coding sequence is TGTGCCAGCAGCTTAGTAAGTTACGGGAGAACCTCCGGGGCCAACGTCCTGACTTTC.

The rearrangement joins TRBV2 to TRBJ1-3, with 7 positions matching TRBD1. Per the germline V gene, CDR1 is SNHLY and CDR2 is FYNNEI. The CDR3 runs 16 residues. J was trimmed by 0 bases and V by 9 bases; bases with no gene match: 11. CDR3 region: CARTETGRLSGNTIYF. CDR3 coding DNA: TGTGCCAGAACCGAGACAGGGCGCCTCTCTGGAAACACCATATATTTT. Full variable domain (missing parts from reference TRBV2 and TRBJ1-3): EPEVTQTPSHQVTQMGQEVILRCVPISNHLYFYWYRQILGQKVEFLVSFYNNEISEKSEIFDDQFSVERPDGSNFTLKIRSTKLEDSAMYFCARTETGRLSGNTIYFGEGSWLTVV.

The genes are TRBV5-1 and TRBJ2-3; 7 bases map to TRBD2. V lost 4 bases to trimming and J lost 4 bases; unmatched junction nucleotides: 12. The length of the CDR3 is 16 residues. The germline V gene has CDR1 SGHRS and CDR2 YFSETQ. CDR3 amino acids: CASSQGLGGGSDTQYF. DNA of the CDR3: TGCGCCAGCAGCCAAGGACTAGGAGGAGGTTCAGATACGCAGTATTTT. The whole variable domain, remainder taken from reference TRBV5-1 and TRBJ2-3, is KAGVTQTPRYLIKTRGQQVTLSCSPISGHRSVSWYQQTPGQGLQFLFEYFSETQRNKGNFPGRFSGRQFSNSRSEMNVSTLELGDSALYLCASSQGLGGGSDTQYFGPGTRLTVL.

This chain connects TRBV27 to TRBJ2-7, with TRBD2 matching 14 bases. Unmatched junction bases numbered 11, after V lost 4 bases and J lost 6 bases. CDR1 and CDR2 from the germline V gene are MNHEY and SMNVEV (reference sequence). This CDR3 is built from 17 residues. Here the CDR3 DNA reads TGTGCCAGCAGTTCAACCCTGGGACTAGCGGGAGAGGGCGAGCAGTACTTC. Protein product: CASSSTLGLAGEGEQYF.

The chain couples TRBV6-5 to TRBJ2-1, with 7 bases fitting TRBD2. J gave up 2 bases and V 0 bases, and 4 bases lay outside the gene matches. CDR1 is MNHEY and CDR2 is SVGAGI in the germline V gene. The CDR3 length is 16 residues. In DNA form, the CDR3 reads TGTGCCAGCAGTTACTCGGCTAGCGGAACCTACAATGAGCAGTTCTTC. Its translation is CASSYSASGTYNEQFF.

The CDR3 nucleotides are TGTGCCAGCAGAGCCGGGACTAGCGGGGGGTCCACCTACGAGCAGTACTTC. Translated, it gives CASRAGTSGGSTYEQYF. The chain is built from TRBV2 and TRBJ2-7, with TRBD2 matching over 15 bases. Germline CDR1 SNHLY, CDR2 FYNNEI. The CDR3 loop spans 17 amino acids. Trimming took 6 bases from V and 2 from J; bases not matched to a gene: 8.

This clone was seen only a few times. The chain is built from TRBV5-6 and TRBJ2-1; perhaps TRBD1 as D (5 bases). CDR1 and CDR2 from the germline V gene are SGHDT and YYEEEE. Trimming pared 1 base from V and 2 bases from J, leaving 7 bases between. This CDR3 has 14 amino acids. The CDR3 loop reads CASSLRGTYNEQFF. CDR3 nucleotides: TGTGCCAGCAGCTTGAGGGGAACCTACAATGAGCAGTTCTTC.

CDR3: CASSQVTSGGAYNEQFF. The DNA of the CDR3 is TGTGCCAGCAGCCAAGTGACTAGCGGGGGGGCTTACAATGAGCAGTTCTTC. The rearrangement links TRBV3-1 (or the pseudogene TRBV3-2) to TRBJ2-1; TRBD2 aligns across 14 bases. The trim removed 1 base at V and 4 bases at J, leaving 3 bases unmatched. Germline CDR1 and CDR2: LGHDT and YNNKEL (reference sequence). The CDR3 consists of 17 residues.

The chain recombines TRBV6-6 with TRBJ1-1; the match to TRBD1 covers 11 bases. The V gene's germline CDR1 is MNHNY and CDR2 SVGAGI (reference sequence). The CDR3 is 13 residues long. Germline trimming cut 5 bases from V and 11 bases from J; bases unmatched to any gene: 7. The CDR3 nucleotides read TGTGCCAGCAGTAACGGACAGGGGGCTGGGGCTTTCTTT. Its protein is CASSNGQGAGAFF.

The chain combines TRBV11-2 with TRBJ2-7; D possibly corresponds to TRBD1 (7 bases). The CDR3 spans 15 residues. V gave up 4 bases and J gave up 6 bases, with 19 bases separating them. Per the germline V gene, CDR1 is SGHAT and CDR2 is FQNNGV. The CDR3 DNA reads TGTGCCAGCAGCTCCGGCATCTCAGGGGGGCTCGAGCAGTACTTC. This encodes CASSSGISGGLEQYF.

V is TRBV6-5 and J is TRBJ1-3; D is perhaps TRBD1 (6 bases). The CDR3 totals 14 residues. Germline V gene data show CDR1 as MNHEY and CDR2 as SVGAGI. The ends were cut back, 6 bases at V and 0 bases at J, with 9 bases in the middle. CDR3 nucleotide sequence: TGTGCCAGCAGGACAGGATTCTCTGGAAACACCATATATTTT. Residues: CASRTGFSGNTIYF.

This rearrangement joins TRBV5-6 to TRBJ2-5; 7 positions match TRBD2. The V gene end was trimmed by 4 bases and the J gene end by 5 bases; junction bases not matched to a gene: 8. This CDR3 spans 14 amino acids. Germline CDR1 SGHDT, CDR2 YYEEEE. The CDR3 region is CASSMGGPRETQYF. CDR3 bases: TGTGCCAGCAGCATGGGAGGGCCGAGGGAGACCCAGTACTTC.

This clone was observed a handful of times. This chain joins TRBV9 and TRBJ1-3; no definite D call. V dropped 0 bases and J dropped 0 bases, with 7 bases sitting between them. CDR3 length equals 15 residues. Germline CDR1 is SGDLS and CDR2 is YYNGEE. CDR3 sequence reads: CASSVGAFSGNTIYF. The CDR3 nucleotides read TGTGCCAGCAGCGTAGGGGCTTTCTCTGGAAACACCATATATTTT.

This sequence joins TRBV2 and TRBJ2-1; weak D call: TRBD2 (5 bases). The CDR3 is 16 amino acids. Germline V gene data show CDR1 as SNHLY and CDR2 as FYNNEI. V shed 4 bases and J shed 0 bases, with 13 bases lying between them. The CDR3 reads CASSATAESSYNEQFF. The CDR3 coding sequence is TGTGCCAGCAGTGCTACAGCGGAGAGCTCCTACAATGAGCAGTTCTTC.

This chain uses TRBV18 with TRBJ2-3, with D hard to call. Germline CDR1 and CDR2: KGHSH and LQKENI. The CDR3 runs to 14 residues. V gave up 3 bases and J gave up 0 bases, with 7 bases separating them. The chain's CDR3 is CASSPWQSTDTQYF. CDR3 coding DNA: TGTGCCAGCTCACCTTGGCAGAGCACAGATACGCAGTATTTT.